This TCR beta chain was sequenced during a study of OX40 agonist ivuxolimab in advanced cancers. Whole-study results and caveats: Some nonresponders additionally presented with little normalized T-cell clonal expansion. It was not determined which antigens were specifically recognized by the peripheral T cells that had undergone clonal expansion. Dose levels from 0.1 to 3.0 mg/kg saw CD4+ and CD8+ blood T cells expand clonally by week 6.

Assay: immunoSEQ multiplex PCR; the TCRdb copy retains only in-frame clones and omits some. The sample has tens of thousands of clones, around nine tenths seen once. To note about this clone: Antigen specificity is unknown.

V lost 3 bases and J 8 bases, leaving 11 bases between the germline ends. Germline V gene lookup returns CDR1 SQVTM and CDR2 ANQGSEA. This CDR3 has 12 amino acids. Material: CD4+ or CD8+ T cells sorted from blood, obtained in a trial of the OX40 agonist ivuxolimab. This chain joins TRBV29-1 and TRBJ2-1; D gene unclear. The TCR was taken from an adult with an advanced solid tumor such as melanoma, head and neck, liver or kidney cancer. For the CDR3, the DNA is TGCAGCGTTGACATCACTTGGGATGAGCAGTTCTTC. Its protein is CSVDITWDEQFF.